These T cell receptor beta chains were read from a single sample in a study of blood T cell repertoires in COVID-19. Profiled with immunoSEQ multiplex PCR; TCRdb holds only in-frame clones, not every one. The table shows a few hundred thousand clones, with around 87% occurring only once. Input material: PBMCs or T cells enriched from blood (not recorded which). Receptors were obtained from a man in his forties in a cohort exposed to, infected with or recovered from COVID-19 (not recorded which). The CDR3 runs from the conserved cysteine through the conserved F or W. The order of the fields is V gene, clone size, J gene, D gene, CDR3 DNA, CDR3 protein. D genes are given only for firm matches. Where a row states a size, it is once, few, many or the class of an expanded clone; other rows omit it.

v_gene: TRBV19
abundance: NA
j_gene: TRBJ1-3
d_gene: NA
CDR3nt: TGTGCCAGTAGTATCGGCAGGTCCGTATCTGGAAACACCATATATTTT
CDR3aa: CASSIGRSVSGNTIYF

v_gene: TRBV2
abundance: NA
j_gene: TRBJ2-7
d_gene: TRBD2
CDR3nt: TGTGCCAGCAGTGAAGGTGGACTAGCGGGAGCTCTTAACGAGCAGTACTTC
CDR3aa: CASSEGGLAGALNEQYF

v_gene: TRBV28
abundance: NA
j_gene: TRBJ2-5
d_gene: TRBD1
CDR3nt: TGTGCCAGCAGTAAGACAGGGTGGTACCAAGAGACCCAGTACTTC
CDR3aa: CASSKTGWYQETQYF

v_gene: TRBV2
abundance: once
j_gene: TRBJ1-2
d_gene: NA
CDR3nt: TGTGCCAGCATGGGGGGGAGCTATGGCTACACCTTC
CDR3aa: CASMGGSYGYTF

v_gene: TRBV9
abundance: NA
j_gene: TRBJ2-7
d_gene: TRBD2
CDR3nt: TGTGCCAGCAGCGTAGGACCACCCTCCGGGAGGGCCAACGAGCAGTACTTC
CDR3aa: CASSVGPPSGRANEQYF

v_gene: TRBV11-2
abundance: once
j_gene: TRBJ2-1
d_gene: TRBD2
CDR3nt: TGTGCCAGCAGCCACACCGGGGTAGCGGGCAAGTGGGAGCAGTTCTTC
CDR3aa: CASSHTGVAGKWEQFF

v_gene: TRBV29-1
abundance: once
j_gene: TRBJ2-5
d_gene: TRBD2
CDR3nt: TGCAGCGTCCCGGGACTAGAGTTAGAGACCCAGTACTTC
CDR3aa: CSVPGLELETQYF

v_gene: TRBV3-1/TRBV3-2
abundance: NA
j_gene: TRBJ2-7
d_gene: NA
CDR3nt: TGTGCCAGCAGCCAGTCGTTCTACGAGCAGTACTTC
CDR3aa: CASSQSFYEQYF

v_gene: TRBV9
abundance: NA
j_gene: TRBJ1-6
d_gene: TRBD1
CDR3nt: TGTGCCAGCAGCCCTCAGCCGGGACAGGGCAGTTCACCCCTCCACTTT
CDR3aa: CASSPQPGQGSSPLHF

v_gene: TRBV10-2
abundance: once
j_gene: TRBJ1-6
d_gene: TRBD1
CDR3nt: TGCGCCAGCAGCGGACAGGGAGGTAATTCACCCCTCCACTTT
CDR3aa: CASSGQGGNSPLHF

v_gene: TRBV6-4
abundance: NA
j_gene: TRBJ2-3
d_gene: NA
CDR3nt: TGTGCCAGCAGTGACTCAAGGGGCCACTACACAGATACGCAGTATTTT
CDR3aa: CASSDSRGHYTDTQYF

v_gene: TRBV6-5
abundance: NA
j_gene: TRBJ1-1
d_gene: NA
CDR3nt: TGTGCCAGCAGAACAGGCGTGGGGTTCACTGAAGCTTTCTTT
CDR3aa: CASRTGVGFTEAFF

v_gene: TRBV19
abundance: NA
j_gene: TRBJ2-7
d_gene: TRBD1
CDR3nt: TGTGCCAGTAGTATCCAGGGGGCCTACGAGCAGTACTTC
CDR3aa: CASSIQGAYEQYF

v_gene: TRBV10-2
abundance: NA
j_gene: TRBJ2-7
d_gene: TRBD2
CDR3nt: TGCGCCAGCAGGAGAGCGGGAGTTTACGAGCAGTACTTC
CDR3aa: CASRRAGVYEQYF

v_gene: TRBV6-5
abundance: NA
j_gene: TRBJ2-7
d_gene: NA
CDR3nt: TGTGCCAGCAGTTACTCGGTCGGAGAACGCTCCTACGAGCAGTACTTC
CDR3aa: CASSYSVGERSYEQYF

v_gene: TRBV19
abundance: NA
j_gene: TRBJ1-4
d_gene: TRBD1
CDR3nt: TGTGCCAGTAGTCTTCGGACAGGGGGTGCAACTAATGAAAAACTGTTTTTT
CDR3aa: CASSLRTGGATNEKLFF

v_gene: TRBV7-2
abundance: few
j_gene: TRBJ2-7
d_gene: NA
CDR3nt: TGTGCCAGCAGCTTAAGACACCTTCGCGAGCAGTACTTC
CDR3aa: CASSLRHLREQYF

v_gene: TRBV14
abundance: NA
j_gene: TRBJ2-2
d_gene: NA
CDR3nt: TGTGCCAGCAGCCCCCAGACTCTGTCCGGGGAGCTGTTTTTT
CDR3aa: CASSPQTLSGELFF

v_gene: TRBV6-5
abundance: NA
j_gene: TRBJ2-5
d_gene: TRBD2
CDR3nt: TGTGCCAGCAGTTACGGAGCGGGAGTCGGAGAGACCCAGTACTTC
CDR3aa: CASSYGAGVGETQYF

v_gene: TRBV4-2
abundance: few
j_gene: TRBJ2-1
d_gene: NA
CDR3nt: TGTGCCAGCAGCCAAGATAACTATTTAAGTGTGCAGTTCTTC
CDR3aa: CASSQDNYLSVQFF

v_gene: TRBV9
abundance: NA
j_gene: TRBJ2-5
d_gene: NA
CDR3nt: TGTGCCAGCAGCGCTACAGGGCGAAAAGAGACCCAGTACTTC
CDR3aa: CASSATGRKETQYF

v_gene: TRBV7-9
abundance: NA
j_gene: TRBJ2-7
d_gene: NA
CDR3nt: TGTGCCAGCAGCCCGGACAGCTCCTACGAGCAGTACTTC
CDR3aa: CASSPDSSYEQYF

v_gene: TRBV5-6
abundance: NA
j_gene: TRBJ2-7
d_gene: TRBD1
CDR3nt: TGTGCCAGCAGCCCCCCGGGACAGGATGCCTACGAGCAGTACTTC
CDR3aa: CASSPPGQDAYEQYF

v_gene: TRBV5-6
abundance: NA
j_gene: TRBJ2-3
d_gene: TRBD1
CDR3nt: TGTGCCAGCAGCCTCCTCCTGACAGGGTCAGATACGCAGTATTTT
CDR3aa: CASSLLLTGSDTQYF